This T cell receptor (beta chain) was recovered during a study of post-analysis software for immune sequencing data. Study summary: As for disease course, relapsing-remitting, secondary progressive and progressive-relapsing multiple sclerosis were all included.

The CDR3 is 15 residues long. Germline lookup yields CDR1 SQVTM and CDR2 ANQGSEA. The germline V and J ends were trimmed by 7 bases and 0 bases, with 19 bases remaining between them. TCR beta cDNA libraries included unique molecular identifiers. TCRdb reanalysed the PCR reads using MiXCR and keeps one entry per CDR3 protein. This sample carries 400,000 to 500,000 distinct CDR3 sequences, 39% of them seen once, and the ten largest clones take roughly 8.2%. Points from the study as a whole: Samples made in the same batch grouped tightly together by F measure. Five TRBV segments were significantly more frequent in patients than in controls. TRBV5-6, TRBV5-1 and TRBV20-1 were among these segments.

This clonotype was found a few times. Antigen specificity is unknown. This clonotype originated in a girl aged 2 to 10 with multiple sclerosis. Input material: blood. V gene TRBV29-1 combines with J gene TRBJ2-7, with a possible D match to TRBD2 (5 bases). In DNA, the CDR3 is TGCAGCGCTACGTGTATTGAGGGTGTCTCCTACGAGCAGTACTTC. Translating it yields CSATCIEGVSYEQYF.